The 9 T cell receptor beta chains given below trace back to one sample, sequenced in a study of T cell repertoires in aging, cancer and after chemotherapy. TRB rearrangements spanning V, D and J were amplified using mixed TRB-A/B primers. TCRdb re-called the multiplex PCR reads with MiXCR, one entry per CDR3 protein. The data show about 2,200 distinct CDR3 sequences, with 30% to 40% seen just once and around 71% held by the top ten. TCR beta rearrangements were amplified from peripheral blood genomic DNA. Input material: blood. The receptors here all came from a human donor with a solid tumor.

This clonotype was counted only a few times. The J gene is TRBJ2-7, the V gene TRBV6-2 or TRBV6-3; D may be TRBD2 (6 bases). V dropped 5 bases and J dropped 3 bases, with 17 bases sitting between them. Germline CDR1 reads MNHEY; CDR2 reads SVGEGT. This CDR3 has 15 residues. This chain's CDR3 is CASSGAGKGNYEQYF. The CDR3 DNA sequence: TGTGCCAGCAGTGGGGCGGGGAAAGGAAACTACGAGCAGTACTTC.

A few counts support this clonotype. The chain combines TRBV20-1 with TRBJ2-5; TRBD2 aligns across 8 bases. Germline loops: CDR1 DFQATT, CDR2 SNEGSKA (reference sequence). The CDR3 has 15 residues. Trimming removed 6 bases from V and 1 base from J; junction bases left unmatched: 10. The CDR3 nucleotides are TGCAGTGCCGCGGGGGATAGCGGGACCCAAGAGACCCAGTACTTC. Translation: CSAAGDSGTQETQYF.

The J gene is TRBJ2-3, the V gene TRBV18; D is unclear. This CDR3 has 20 residues. Between the trimmed V and J ends, which lost 4 bases and 2 bases, there was a span of 28 bases. Germline-derived CDR1 and CDR2 are KGHSH and LQKENI. CDR3: CASSHLPTGPSPSFTDTQYF. CDR3 coding DNA: TGTGCCAGCTCACACCTCCCTACCGGGCCATCCCCTTCTTTCACAGATACGCAGTATTTT.

The V gene is TRBV7-2, the J gene TRBJ2-5; no reliable D call. The V end lost 5 bases, the J end lost 5 bases, and 12 bases lay between the germline ends. From germline, CDR1 is SGHTA and CDR2 FQGNSA. The CDR3 has 13 amino acids. CDR3 protein: CASSQGSGETQYF. CDR3 nucleotide sequence: TGTGCCAGCAGCCAAGGGTCAGGCGAGACCCAGTACTTC.

This clonotype has a handful of counts. The gene calls are TRBV5-4 and TRBJ1-2, with 8 positions matching TRBD1. With V trimmed by 3 bases and J by 5 bases, 3 bases remained unmatched. Germline assignment: CDR1 SGHNT and CDR2 YYREEE (reference sequence). The CDR3 is 13 residues long. CDR3 coding DNA: TGTGCCAGCAGCTGGACAGGGAGATATGGCTACACCTTC. Translated, it gives CASSWTGRYGYTF.

This clonotype has a handful of counts. The chain recombines TRBV18 with TRBJ1-1; 7 bases align to TRBD1. V lost 3 bases, J lost 0 bases, and 1 base stayed unmatched. Germline lookup yields CDR1 KGHSH and CDR2 LQKENI. The CDR3 contains 14 residues. The CDR3 bases are TGTGCCAGCTCACCCGGGACAGTGAACACTGAAGCTTTCTTT. Amino acids: CASSPGTVNTEAFF.

Concerning this clonotype: Its ends do not fully match the called genes, so a read error is possible. The chain joins TRBV13 to TRBJ2-3, with 10 positions matching TRBD2. The germline CDR1 and CDR2 sequences are PRHDT and FYEKMQ (reference sequence). The CDR3 extends over 15 amino acids. The DNA for the CDR3 is TGCGCCAGCAGCTTGGCTAGCGGGAGTGCAGATACGCAGTATTTT. It translates to CASSLASGSADTQYF.

This clonotype has only a few counts. The chain combines TRBV5-1 with TRBJ2-3, with TRBD1 matching over 7 bases. The CDR3 is made up of 15 amino acids. J lost 4 bases, V lost 0 bases, and 5 bases had no gene match. The germline V gene encodes CDR1 SGHRS and CDR2 YFSETQ. The CDR3 DNA reads as TGCGCCAGCAGCTTGGCGGGACAGTTTTCAGATACGCAGTATTTT. This gives the protein CASSLAGQFSDTQYF.

The rearrangement joins TRBV6-5 to TRBJ2-1; 7 bases map to TRBD1. From germline, CDR1 is MNHEY and CDR2 SVGAGI. The CDR3 extends over 13 amino acids. V dropped 6 bases and J dropped 8; count of bases not matched to a gene: 7. The CDR3 loop reads CASSPADRDEQFF. The CDR3 DNA follows: TGTGCCAGCAGCCCAGCAGACAGGGATGAGCAGTTCTTC.